The next 2 T cell receptor beta chains were all read from a single sample in a study of T-cell reconstitution after alpha-beta-depleted transplantation in children. TCRbeta library construction was performed incorporating unique molecular identifiers. In TCRdb, the PCR reads were re-called with MiXCR into one record per CDR3 protein. This sample has roughly 300,000 distinct CDR3 sequences, with around a tenth found just once. The source material was peripheral blood, sampled 180 days after TCRalphabeta/CD19-depleted stem cell transplant. Receptors were obtained from a male patient between 2 and 15 years old who had a stem cell transplant for chronic granulomatous disease, so the T cells may come from the graft donor.

This clonotype was seen many times. This chain uses TRBV12-3 or TRBV12-4 with TRBJ2-3; the D is unclear. This CDR3 spans 12 amino acids. V lost 6 bases to trimming and J lost 4 bases, with 8 bases between them. The CDR3 sequence: CASRKTADTQYF. The CDR3 DNA is TGTGCCAGCAGGAAGACGGCAGATACGCAGTATTTT.

This clonotype was picked up many times. The chain employs TRBV7-2 and TRBJ2-5, with D unclear. Trimming cost V 8 bases and J 0 bases, with 10 bases left between them. Germline V gives CDR1 SGHTA, CDR2 FQGNSA. The CDR3 contains 13 residues. The CDR3 loop is CASEDGYQETQYF. Here the CDR3 DNA reads TGTGCCAGCGAGGACGGCTACCAAGAGACCCAGTACTTC. Complete variable domain (other parts from reference TRBV7-2 and TRBJ2-5): GAGVSQSPSNKVTEKGKDVELRCDPISGHTALYWYRQSLGQGLEFLIYFQGNSAPDKSGLPSDRFSAERTGGSVSTLTIQRTQQEDSAVYLCASEDGYQETQYFGPGTRLLVL.